The clone carrying this T cell receptor (beta chain) was observed many times. The target antigen is unknown. Trimming took off 4 bases at V and 4 bases at J, with 14 bases between the two ends. The germline V gene has CDR1 SGHTA and CDR2 FQGNSA. The CDR3 is 14 residues long. Time point: newly diagnosed GD, antithyroid drugs for less than 3 months. PBMC-extracted RNA yielded the TCR library. Graves' disease diagnosis used American Thyroid Association guidelines. This entry belongs to a study of regulatory T cells in long-lasting Graves disease. General observations from the study: Study of thyroid tissue was not done, with only peripheral blood studied.

Relying on iRepertoire HTBI primers and Arm-PCR of CDR3 regions, the team built TCR beta libraries. Per the original data handling: Identified across the samples were approximately 60 TRBV segments and about 14 TRBJ segments. TCRdb recomputed calls from the multiplex PCR reads with MiXCR, one row per CDR3 protein. TCRdb assigned the V and J calls; the authors' analysis was not used. This table has under 300,000 distinct CDR3 sequences, around 16% appearing once. The sequence derives from a female donor with Graves disease. The sequencing here drew on peripheral blood mononuclear cells (PBMCs), taken at new diagnosis, from a patient treated with antithyroid drugs. The rearrangement uses TRBV7-2 and TRBJ2-7; D may be TRBD1 or TRBD2 (5 bases each). CDR3 amino acids: CASSSLGRYYEQYF. The CDR3, as DNA: TGTGCCAGCAGCTCCCTGGGACGTTATTACGAGCAGTACTTC.